This TCR beta chain was sequenced for a study of blood T cell repertoires in COVID-19. Across the study: PBMCs, B-cell-depleted T cells, or T cells were the source of the cDNA or gDNA that made up the material.

The CDR3 loop spans 13 amino acids. The V gene lost 2 bases and the J gene lost 6 bases, with 8 bases spanning the gap. Germline V CDR1 and CDR2: LGHDT, YNNKEL (reference sequence). The data were produced by immunoSEQ multiplex PCR, yet TCRdb's version contains in-frame clones alone and is incomplete. The sample has around 180,000 clones; about 88% are singletons. This chain links TRBV3-1 (or the pseudogene TRBV3-2) with TRBJ1-5; no reliable D call. The source of this sequence is a man aged 65 to 79 with active or convalescent COVID-19. Sequenced sample: peripheral blood. This chain's CDR3 is CASSQWEGQPQHF. Written as DNA, the CDR3 is TGTGCCAGCAGCCAATGGGAGGGTCAGCCCCAGCATTTT.